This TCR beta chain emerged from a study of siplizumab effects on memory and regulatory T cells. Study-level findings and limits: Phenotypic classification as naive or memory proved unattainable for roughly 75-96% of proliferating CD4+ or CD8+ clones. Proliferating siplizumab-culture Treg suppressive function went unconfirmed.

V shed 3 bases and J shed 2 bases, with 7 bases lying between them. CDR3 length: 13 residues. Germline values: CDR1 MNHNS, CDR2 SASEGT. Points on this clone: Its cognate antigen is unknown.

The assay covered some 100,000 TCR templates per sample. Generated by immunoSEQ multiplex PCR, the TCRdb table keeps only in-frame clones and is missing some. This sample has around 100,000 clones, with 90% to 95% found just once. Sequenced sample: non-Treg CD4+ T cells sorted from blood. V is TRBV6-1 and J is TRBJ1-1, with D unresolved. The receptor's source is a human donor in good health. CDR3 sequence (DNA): TGTGCCAGCAGTGAGGGAATAAACACTGAAGCTTTCTTT. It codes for CASSEGINTEAFF.